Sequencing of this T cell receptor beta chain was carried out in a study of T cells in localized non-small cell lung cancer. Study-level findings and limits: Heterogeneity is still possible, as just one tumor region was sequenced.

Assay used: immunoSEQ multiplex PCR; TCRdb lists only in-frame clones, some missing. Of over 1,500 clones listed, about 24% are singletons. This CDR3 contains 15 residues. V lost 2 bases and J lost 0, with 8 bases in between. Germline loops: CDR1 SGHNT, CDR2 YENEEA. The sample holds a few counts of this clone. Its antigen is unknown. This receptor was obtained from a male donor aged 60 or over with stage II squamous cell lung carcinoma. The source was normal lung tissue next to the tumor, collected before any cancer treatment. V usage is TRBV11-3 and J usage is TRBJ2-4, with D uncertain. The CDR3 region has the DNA TGTGCCAGCAGCTTACAAACCTTAGCCAAAAACATTCAGTACTTC. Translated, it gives CASSLQTLAKNIQYF.